The present entry profiles one T cell receptor beta chain with its context. The antigen remains undetermined. Just one base apart from a much larger clone, this may be a read error. CDR3 length: 12 amino acids. CDR1 and CDR2 from the germline V gene are SGHRS and YFSETQ. The data were taken from a study of identical twins. TCRdb re-analysed the 5' RACE reads in MiXCR, keeping a single row per CDR3 protein. The profile shows about 1.7 million distinct CDR3 sequences, less than 40% of them singletons. Study-level findings and limits: The more abundant beta clonotypes in cord blood had fewer insertions, and memory repertoires did not show this.

This TCR was recovered from a newborn girl in good health. Material for sequencing was cord blood. The V gene is TRBV5-1, the J gene TRBJ2-7; no definite D call. With the DNA end fitting TRBJ2-5 better, the J assignment may be wrong. The CDR3 region has the DNA TGCGCCAGCGGCCCTATAGAGGTGACCCAGTACTTC. The encoded protein is CASGPIEVTQYF.